This T cell receptor (beta chain) was recovered during a study of blood T cell repertoires in COVID-19. Across the whole study: The United States, Italy and Spain supplied acute and convalescent COVID-19 samples. Nucleic acid was either cDNA or gDNA, and it came from T cells, B-cell-depleted T cells, or PBMCs.

CDR3 size: 15 residues. Germline V CDR1 and CDR2: SNHLY, FYNNEI. V gave up 4 bases and J gave up 6 bases; unmatched junction bases: 6. Per the study methods: For nucleated cells, counts were estimated from reference gene primer amplification. Data came from immunoSEQ multiplex PCR; TCRdb stores just in-frame clones and leaves some out. V and J calls and clone size follow that table, whereas D and trimming were derived from the DNA. The table has roughly 180,000 clones, over 70% seen once. Allocation to cohorts depended on clinical history reported by the participants. The chain uses TRBV2 and TRBJ2-1, with 10 bases that match TRBD2. The sequencing input was PBMCs or T cells enriched from blood (not recorded which). The TCR comes from a woman between 40 and 55 years old with acute COVID-19. CDR3 residues: CASSARSGGSNEQFF. DNA of the CDR3: TGTGCCAGCAGTGCGCGTAGCGGGGGGAGCAATGAGCAGTTCTTC. Together with reference TRBV2 and TRBJ2-1, the CDR3 gives the full variable domain: EPEVTQTPSHQVTQMGQEVILRCVPISNHLYFYWYRQILGQKVEFLVSFYNNEISEKSEIFDDQFSVERPDGSNFTLKIRSTKLEDSAMYFCASSARSGGSNEQFFGPGTRLTVL.